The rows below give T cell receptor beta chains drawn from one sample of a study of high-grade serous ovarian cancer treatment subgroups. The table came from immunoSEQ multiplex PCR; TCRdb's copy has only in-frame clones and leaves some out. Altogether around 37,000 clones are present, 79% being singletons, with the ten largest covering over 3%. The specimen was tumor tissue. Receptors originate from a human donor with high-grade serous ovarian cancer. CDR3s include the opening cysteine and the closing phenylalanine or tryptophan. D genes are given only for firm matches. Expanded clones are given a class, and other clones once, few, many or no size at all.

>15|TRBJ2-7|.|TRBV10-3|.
TGTGCCATCAGTGAGTCAGGAGGGGGAGGGCACGAGCAGTACTTC
CAISESGGGGHEQYF
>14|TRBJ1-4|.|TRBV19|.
TGTGCCAGTAGCGGACGGAGCCCTAATGAAAAACTGTTTTTT
CASSGRSPNEKLFF
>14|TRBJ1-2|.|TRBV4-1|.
TGCGCCAGCAGCCAAGTCTCGGGGCGCTATGGCTACACCTTC
CASSQVSGRYGYTF
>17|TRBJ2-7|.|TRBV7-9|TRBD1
TGTGCCAGCAGCTTAGAAGACCGGGACAGTTCCTCCTACGAGCAGTACTTC
CASSLEDRDSSSYEQYF
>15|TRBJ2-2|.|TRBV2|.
TGTGCCAGCAGTGTCGGGCAGGGAAGTGCAGGGGAGCTGTTTTTT
CASSVGQGSAGELFF
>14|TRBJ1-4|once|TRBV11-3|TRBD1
TGTGCCAGCAATAAGGGACAGGGGAATGAAAAACTGTTTTTT
CASNKGQGNEKLFF
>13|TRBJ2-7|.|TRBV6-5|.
TGTGCCAGCAGTAGCGAACTTTCCTACGAGCAGTACTTC
CASSSELSYEQYF
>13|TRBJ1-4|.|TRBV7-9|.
TGTGCCAGCAGCCGGACGGGGGCGGAAAAACTGTTTTTT
CASSRTGAEKLFF
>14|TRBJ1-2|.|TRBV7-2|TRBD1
TGTGCCAGCAGCTTTGGGGACAGGGGTACTGGCTACACCTTC
CASSFGDRGTGYTF
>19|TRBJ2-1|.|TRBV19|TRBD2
TGTGCCAGTAGCCTGAGGTCCCTTCGACTAGCGGGAACCTACAATGAGCAGTTCTTC
CASSLRSLRLAGTYNEQFF
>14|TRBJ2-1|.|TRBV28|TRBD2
TGTGCCAATTCAGCGGGATCCCTCTACAATGAGCAGTTCTTC
CANSAGSLYNEQFF
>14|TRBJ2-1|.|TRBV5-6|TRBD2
TGTGCCAGCAGCCAAGCCGGGGGGAACAATGAGCAGTTCTTC
CASSQAGGNNEQFF
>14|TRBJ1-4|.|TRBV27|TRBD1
TGTGCCAGCACTCGGCAGGGGGCACATGAAAAACTGTTTTTT
CASTRQGAHEKLFF
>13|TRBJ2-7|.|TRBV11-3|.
TGTGCCAGCAGCTTAGGCGGGACTCACGAGCAGTACTTC
CASSLGGTHEQYF
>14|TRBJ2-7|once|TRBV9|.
TGTGCCAGCAGCGTAGGGGGAAGGTCCTACGAGCAGTACTTC
CASSVGGRSYEQYF
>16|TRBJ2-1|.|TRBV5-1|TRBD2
TGCGCCAGCAGCTTGGCCGGCGGCGGGAGTTACAATGAGCAGTTCTTC
CASSLAGGGSYNEQFF
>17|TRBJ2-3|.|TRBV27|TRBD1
TGTGCCAGCAGTTCCACTCACCGGGACAGCAGCACAGATACGCAGTATTTT
CASSSTHRDSSTDTQYF
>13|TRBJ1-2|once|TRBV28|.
TGTGCCAGCAGTTTGGGCCCAGGGGCTGGCTACACCTTC
CASSLGPGAGYTF
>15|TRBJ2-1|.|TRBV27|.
TGTGCCAGCAGAATCTTTGGGTTACCTTACAATGAGCAGTTCTTC
CASRIFGLPYNEQFF
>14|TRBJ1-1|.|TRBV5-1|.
TGCGCCAGCAGCATGGAGGGCCTTAGGACTGAAGCTTTCTTT
CASSMEGLRTEAFF
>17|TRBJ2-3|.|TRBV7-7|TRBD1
TGTGCCAGCAGCTTAGCGTTTGCTCAGGGGGACACAGATACGCAGTATTTT
CASSLAFAQGDTDTQYF
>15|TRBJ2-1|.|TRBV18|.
TGTGCCAGCTCACCACAACGGGGCTCCTACAATGAGCAGTTCTTC
CASSPQRGSYNEQFF
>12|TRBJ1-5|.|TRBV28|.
TGTGCCAGCAGTTCACAGGGTCAGCCCCAGCATTTT
CASSSQGQPQHF
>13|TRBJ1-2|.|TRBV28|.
TGTGCCAGCAGCTCACCTGGGTGCTATGGCTACACCTTC
CASSSPGCYGYTF
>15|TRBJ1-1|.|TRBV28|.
TGTGCCAGCAGTTTGTTATACAGGGCTAACACTGAAGCTTTCTTT
CASSLLYRANTEAFF
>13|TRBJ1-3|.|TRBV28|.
TGTGCCAGCAATGCCATCTCTGGAAACACCATATATTTT
CASNAISGNTIYF
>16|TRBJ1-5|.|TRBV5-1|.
TGCGCCAGCAGCTTCCCGACGGCCAAGAGCAATCAGCCCCAGCATTTT
CASSFPTAKSNQPQHF
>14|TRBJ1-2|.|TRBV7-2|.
TGTGCCAGCAGCCCAGAAACCCCCAGGGGTGGCTACACCTTC
CASSPETPRGGYTF
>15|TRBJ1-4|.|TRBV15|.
TGTGCCACCAGCAGAGAAGGCGGGTTTAATGAAAAACTGTTTTTT
CATSREGGFNEKLFF
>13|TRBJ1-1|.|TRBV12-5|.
TGTGCTAGTGGTCGTACTCCAAACACTGAAGCTTTCTTT
CASGRTPNTEAFF
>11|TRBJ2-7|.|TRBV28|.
TGTGCCAGCAGTTCATCTCTCGAGCAGTACTTC
CASSSSLEQYF
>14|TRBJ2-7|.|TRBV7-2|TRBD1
TGTGCCAGCAGGACCGCGGGACAGGGCCACGAGCAGTACTTC
CASRTAGQGHEQYF
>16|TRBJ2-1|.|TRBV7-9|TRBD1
TGTGCCAGCAGCTCTTACACCGGGACAGGGAACAATGAGCAGTTCTTC
CASSSYTGTGNNEQFF
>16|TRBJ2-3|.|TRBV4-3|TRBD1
TGCGCCAGCAGCCAAGATCGCCAGGGGGTCACAGATACGCAGTATTTT
CASSQDRQGVTDTQYF
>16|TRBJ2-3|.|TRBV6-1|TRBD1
TGTGCCAGCAGTGTTACAGGGGGCGCAGGAACAGATACGCAGTATTTT
CASSVTGGAGTDTQYF